This TCR beta chain emerged from a study of blood T cell repertoires in COVID-19. Study information: Material from acute and convalescent COVID-19 was sourced from the United States, Italy and Spain.

Study members were between roughly 18 and 100 years old and lived in fewer than 30 US regions. Participants reported their clinical history, and cohort assignment relied on those reports. Libraries were prepared by immunoSEQ multiplex PCR; TCRdb keeps only in-frame clonotypes and omits some of them. The data hold nearly 350,000 clones, with roughly 87% observed a single time. Germline V gene lookup returns CDR1 SGHTA and CDR2 FQGNSA. Trimming cost V 4 bases and J 2 bases; bases outside gene matches: 13. The CDR3 sequence is 18 residues long. This clone was observed a handful of times. The sample consisted of PBMCs or T cells enriched from blood (not recorded which). The chain links TRBV7-2 to TRBJ1-2; 10 nucleotides align to TRBD1. The TCR originated in a woman aged 25 to 39 who had recovered from COVID-19. CDR3 sequence reads: CASSYRGGQGRANYGYTF. In DNA form, the CDR3 reads TGTGCCAGCAGCTACCGGGGGGGACAGGGGAGGGCGAACTATGGCTACACCTTC.